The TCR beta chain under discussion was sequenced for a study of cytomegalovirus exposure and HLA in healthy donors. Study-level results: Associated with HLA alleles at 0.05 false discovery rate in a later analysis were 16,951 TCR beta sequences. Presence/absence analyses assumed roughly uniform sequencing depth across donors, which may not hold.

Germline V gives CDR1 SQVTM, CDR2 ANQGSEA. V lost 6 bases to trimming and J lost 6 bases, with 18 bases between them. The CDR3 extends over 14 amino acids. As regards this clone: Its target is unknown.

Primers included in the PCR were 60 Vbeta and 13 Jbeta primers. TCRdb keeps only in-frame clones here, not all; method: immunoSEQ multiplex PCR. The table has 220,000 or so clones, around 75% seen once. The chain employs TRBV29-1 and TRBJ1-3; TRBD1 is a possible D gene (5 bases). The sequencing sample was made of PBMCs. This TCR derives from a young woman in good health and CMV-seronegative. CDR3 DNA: TGCAGCGTGTCCCTTTGGGGCACCCAAAACACCATATATTTT. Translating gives CSVSLWGTQNTIYF.